These 3 T cell receptor beta chains were all obtained from the same sample, sequenced in a study of blood T cells in healthy people across ages. A second PCR of 7 to 11 cycles used a sample-barcoded 5' primer and a J-beta primer mix. TCRdb re-analysed the 5' RACE reads in MiXCR, keeping a single row per CDR3 protein. This repertoire shows under 1,000,000 distinct CDR3 sequences, under 40% found once; its top ten account for about an eighth. Material for sequencing was blood. The receptors were gathered from a young man in good health.

The rearrangement links TRBV7-8 to TRBJ1-5, with D possibly TRBD1 on 5 matching bases. Germline loops: CDR1 SGHVS, CDR2 FQNEAQ. This CDR3 has 17 amino acids. V was shortened by 1 base and J by 4 bases, with 17 bases between the two germline ends. CDR3 in DNA: TGTGCCAGCAGCTTAGGGACCGGGACCAAGCATAATCAGCCCCAGCATTTT. The encoded protein is CASSLGTGTKHNQPQHF.

The chain recombines TRBV4-1 with TRBJ1-1; 7 bases fit TRBD1. Germline CDR1 is MGHRA and CDR2 is YSYEKL. J was trimmed by 8 bases and V by 3 bases; bases with no gene match: 18. This CDR3 spans 17 amino acids. CDR3 DNA: TGCGCCAGCAGCCACCCGATGACAGGGTTGGCCGAGCAAGAAGCTTTCTTT. This codes for CASSHPMTGLAEQEAFF.

Comment on this clonotype: A junction end diverges from the germline sequence, so it may reflect a read error. The gene calls are TRBV6-5 and TRBJ2-7; possibly TRBD1 for D (6 bases). This CDR3 is built from 13 residues. Germline V lookup: CDR1 MNHEY, CDR2 SVGAGI. The CDR3 sequence is CACSFTGLGEQYF. The CDR3 coding sequence is TGTGCCTGCAGTTTTACAGGGTTGGGCGAGCAGTACTTC.